These T cell receptor beta chains were read from a single sample in a study of regulatory T cells in long-lasting Graves disease. In TCRdb, the multiplex PCR reads were re-called with MiXCR into one record per CDR3 protein. The data contain roughly 500,000 distinct CDR3 sequences, approximately 13% of them seen just once; the ten biggest clones take up 10%. These data were likewise used in another study, on T cells in Graves' hyperthyroidism and ophthalmopathy.

Specimen: peripheral blood mononuclear cells (PBMCs), collected at new diagnosis, from a patient treated with antithyroid drugs. Every receptor here comes from a young man with Graves disease. Each CDR3 is given with its conserved first and last residue. Each record gives: D gene, clone size, J gene, V gene, CDR3 DNA, CDR3 protein. A D gene is named only where the DNA matches it firmly. Clone size is stated in some rows and not others, as once, few, many or a class when expanded.

-,few,TRBJ1-1,TRBV6-5,TGTGCCAGCAGTTACTCTCGTTCTAGGTTTGACAGAATGAACACTGAAGCTTTCTTT,CASSYSRSRFDRMNTEAFF
-,many,TRBJ2-2,TRBV30,TGTGCCTGGAGTGAGGTTACGAACACCGGGGAGCTGTTTTTT,CAWSEVTNTGELFF
-,many,TRBJ1-1,TRBV6-1,TGTGCCAGCACTCGCAGATACAGCCGATCGGTGTACACTGAAGCTTTCTTT,CASTRRYSRSVYTEAFF
TRBD1,many,TRBJ1-1,TRBV20-1,TGCAGTGCTAGATCTTACCTCGCCCGGGACAGGCATTCCCTCTATGAAGCTTTCTTT,CSARSYLARDRHSLYEAFF
-,once,TRBJ2-7,TRBV5-5,TGTGCCAGCAGCTTGGCTATTGGGCTCGGGCAGTACTTC,CASSLAIGLGQYF
-,many,TRBJ1-4,TRBV5-1,TGCGCCAGCGGTCAGGGGAGAGCAACTAATGAAAAACTGTTTTTT,CASGQGRATNEKLFF
TRBD2,-,TRBJ2-1,TRBV20-1,TGCAGTGCTGGGGGAAGCGGGAGGGCTTCGAATGAGCAGTTCTTC,CSAGGSGRASNEQFF
TRBD1,many,TRBJ2-7,TRBV30,TGTGCCTGGAGTAGCGGACAGGGGGTCCACGAGCAGTACTTC,CAWSSGQGVHEQYF
TRBD1,many,TRBJ2-2,TRBV7-9,TGTGCCAGCAAGGACAGGGGGAGTAGGAACACCGGGGAGCTGTTTTTT,CASKDRGSRNTGELFF
-,-,TRBJ2-5,TRBV5-4,TGTGCCAGCAGCGGCCGGGACCCAGAGACCCAGTACTTC,CASSGRDPETQYF
-,-,TRBJ2-1,TRBV20-1,TGCAGTGCTAGTGGCGGGCCGGGTGAGCAGTTCTTC,CSASGGPGEQFF
-,many,TRBJ2-7,TRBV12-3/TRBV12-4,TGTGCCAGCAGTCCCTCGGGGGTTCACGAGCAGTACTTC,CASSPSGVHEQYF
TRBD2,-,TRBJ2-3,TRBV10-3,TGTGCCACCACCCCATTAGCGGGCCAAGCAGATACGCAGTATTTT,CATTPLAGQADTQYF
-,many,TRBJ2-7,TRBV7-2,TGTGCCAGCAGCTTAAGGCTTTTGTACGAGCAGTACTTC,CASSLRLLYEQYF
TRBD2,many,TRBJ2-3,TRBV27,TGTGCCAGCAGTTTCCGAATCCACGGGGGGGACCCCACAGATACGCAGTATTTT,CASSFRIHGGDPTDTQYF
-,-,TRBJ2-5,TRBV6-2/TRBV6-3,TGTGCCAGCAGTTACCTATCTACCGAAGAGACCCAGTACTTC,CASSYLSTEETQYF
-,many,TRBJ2-7,TRBV2,TGTGCCAGTATCTCTGAATTTTCCTACGAGCAGTACTTC,CASISEFSYEQYF
-,-,TRBJ2-7,TRBV19,TGTGCCAGTAGTATGTCGGGTTCCGGCGAGCAGTACTTC,CASSMSGSGEQYF
-,many,TRBJ2-7,TRBV15,TGTGCCACCAGCAGAGTTACGGGGGTGGCCTCCTACGAGCAGTACTTC,CATSRVTGVASYEQYF
-,many,TRBJ1-2,TRBV27,TGTGCCAGCAGTTCCGGCTACACCTTC,CASSSGYTF
-,many,TRBJ2-3,TRBV3-1,TGTGCCAGCAGCCAAGTATCAGATACGCAGTATTTT,CASSQVSDTQYF
TRBD2,many,TRBJ2-1,TRBV12-3/TRBV12-4,TGTGCCAGCAGCCCTGGGGCTAGCGGGAGGCGTGAGCAGTTCTTC,CASSPGASGRREQFF
-,-,TRBJ1-6,TRBV10-2,TGCGCCAGCAGTGAGGAAAGGACTAATTCACCCCTCCACTTT,CASSEERTNSPLHF
-,-,TRBJ2-7,TRBV5-1,TGCGCCAGCAGCTTGGCTCCCCGAAACCGCGTGGAGCAGTACTTC,CASSLAPRNRVEQYF
-,few,TRBJ2-3,TRBV12-3/TRBV12-4,TGTGCCAGCAGGCCCCTCGGGGCTCAAGATACGCAGTATTTT,CASRPLGAQDTQYF
-,many,TRBJ2-7,TRBV10-3,TGTGCCATCACCGACCCGGGGGACTACGAGCAGTACTTC,CAITDPGDYEQYF
TRBD2,many,TRBJ2-7,TRBV13,TGTGCCAGCAGCTCGACTAGCAGGTACGAGCAGTACTTC,CASSSTSRYEQYF
-,few,TRBJ2-3,TRBV7-9,TGTGCCAGCAGCTTATCAATCGCCGGGAGTTATGCCGTCTCAGATACGCAGTATTTT,CASSLSIAGSYAVSDTQYF
-,many,TRBJ1-5,TRBV6-1,TGTGCCAGCAGCGTACGCCCCGGGGTTGTGGGACAGCCCCAGCATTTT,CASSVRPGVVGQPQHF
-,many,TRBJ1-4,TRBV12-3/TRBV12-4,TGTGCCAGCAGTCCTTCGGGATCTATGGGGGAAAAACTGTTTTTT,CASSPSGSMGEKLFF
-,-,TRBJ2-5,TRBV7-7,TGTGCCAGCAGCCCCACCCCCCTGGTTAAAGAGACCCAGTACTTC,CASSPTPLVKETQYF
-,many,TRBJ2-1,TRBV7-9,TGTGCCTGGTCGGAGGCAAATGAGCAGTTCTTC,CAWSEANEQFF
TRBD1,many,TRBJ1-1,TRBV10-3,TGTGCCATCAGTGAGTCGTTGGGGAGGGGGCAAGCTTTCTTT,CAISESLGRGQAFF
TRBD2,many,TRBJ2-2,TRBV6-2/TRBV6-3,TGTGCCAGCAGTTCCGGGAGGAGAGGGGAGCTGTTTTTT,CASSSGRRGELFF
-,many,TRBJ2-6,TRBV2,TGTGCCAGCAGTCCGAAAGGTGGAGGGGCCAACGTCCTGACTTTC,CASSPKGGGANVLTF
-,many,TRBJ1-5,TRBV30,TGTGCCTGGGGTAGGGGGGGCTTGGGGCAGCCCCAGCATTTT,CAWGRGGLGQPQHF
-,-,TRBJ2-1,TRBV7-8,TGTGCCAGCAGCTTGGGTTGGGAGGGGGCGTTCTATGAGCAGTTCTTC,CASSLGWEGAFYEQFF
-,few,TRBJ1-6,TRBV20-1,TGCAGTGCCAGCCCAAGCTCCTATAATTCACCCCTCCACTTT,CSASPSSYNSPLHF
-,-,TRBJ2-2,TRBV6-5,TGTGCCACCAGTTGGTCCACCGGGGAGCTGTTTTTT,CATSWSTGELFF
TRBD1,-,TRBJ1-1,TRBV28,TGTGCCAGCCCACCGGGACAGAGAATGAACACTGAAGCTTTCTTT,CASPPGQRMNTEAFF
TRBD1,many,TRBJ2-7,TRBV20-1,TGCAGTGCCAAGCACGGACCGGGACAGGGCCACGAGCAGTACTTC,CSAKHGPGQGHEQYF